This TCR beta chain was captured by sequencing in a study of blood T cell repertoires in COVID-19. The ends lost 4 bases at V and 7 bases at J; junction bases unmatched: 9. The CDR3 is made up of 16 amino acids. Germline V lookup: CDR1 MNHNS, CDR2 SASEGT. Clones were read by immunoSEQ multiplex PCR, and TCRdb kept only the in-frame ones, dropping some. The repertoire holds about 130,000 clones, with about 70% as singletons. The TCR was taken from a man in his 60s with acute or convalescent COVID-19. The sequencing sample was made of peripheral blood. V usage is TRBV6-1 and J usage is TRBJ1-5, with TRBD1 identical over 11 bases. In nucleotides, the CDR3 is TGTGCCAGCAGTGCAACGGGACAGGGGGTGAGGCAGCCCCAGCATTTT. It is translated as CASSATGQGVRQPQHF.